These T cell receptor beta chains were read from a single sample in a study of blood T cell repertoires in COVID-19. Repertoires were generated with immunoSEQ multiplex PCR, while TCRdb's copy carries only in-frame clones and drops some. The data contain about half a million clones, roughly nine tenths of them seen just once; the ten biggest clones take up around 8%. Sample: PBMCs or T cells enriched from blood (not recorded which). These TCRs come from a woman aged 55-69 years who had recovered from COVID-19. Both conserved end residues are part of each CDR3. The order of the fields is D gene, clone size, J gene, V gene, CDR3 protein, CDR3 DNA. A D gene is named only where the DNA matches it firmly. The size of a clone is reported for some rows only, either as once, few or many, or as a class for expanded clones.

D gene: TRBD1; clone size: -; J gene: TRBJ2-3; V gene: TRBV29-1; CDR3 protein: CSVDSGTATDTQYF; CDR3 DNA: TGCAGCGTGGACTCCGGGACAGCAACAGATACGCAGTATTTT
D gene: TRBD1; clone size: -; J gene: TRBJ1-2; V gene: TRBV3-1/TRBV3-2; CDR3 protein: CASSQDRDRGLGYGYTF; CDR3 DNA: TGTGCCAGCAGCCAAGACCGGGACAGGGGGCTGGGCTATGGCTACACCTTC
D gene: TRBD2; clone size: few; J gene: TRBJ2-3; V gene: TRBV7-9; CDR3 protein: CASSFASGGTDTQYF; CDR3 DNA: TGTGCCAGCAGCTTTGCTAGCGGGGGGACAGATACGCAGTATTTT
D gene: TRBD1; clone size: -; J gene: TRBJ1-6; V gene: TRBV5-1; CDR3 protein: CASSWTGTGGNSPLHF; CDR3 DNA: TGCGCCAGCAGCTGGACCGGGACAGGGGGCAATTCACCCCTCCACTTT
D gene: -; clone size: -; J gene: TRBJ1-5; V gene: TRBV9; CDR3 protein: CASSVVPGQPQHF; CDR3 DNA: TGTGCCAGCAGCGTAGTCCCAGGGCAGCCCCAGCATTTT
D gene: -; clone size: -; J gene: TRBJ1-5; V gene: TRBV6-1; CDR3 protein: CASSERDQPQHF; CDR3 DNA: TGTGCCAGCAGTGAACGGGATCAGCCCCAGCATTTT
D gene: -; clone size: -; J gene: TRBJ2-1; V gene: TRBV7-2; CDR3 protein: CASSSYGGQFF; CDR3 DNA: TGTGCCAGCAGCTCCTACGGAGGGCAGTTCTTC
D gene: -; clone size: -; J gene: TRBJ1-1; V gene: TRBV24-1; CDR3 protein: CATSDLRGTEAFF; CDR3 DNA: TGTGCCACCAGTGATTTGAGGGGGACTGAAGCTTTCTTT
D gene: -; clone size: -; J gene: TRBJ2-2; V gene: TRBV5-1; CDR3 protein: CASSFTGSNTGELFF; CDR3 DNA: TGCGCCAGCAGCTTTACAGGCTCGAACACCGGGGAGCTGTTTTTT
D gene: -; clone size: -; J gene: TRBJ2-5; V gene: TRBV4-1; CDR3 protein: CASSQDSTGPPSTETQYF; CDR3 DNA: TGCGCCAGCAGCCAAGATAGTACGGGTCCGCCCTCTACAGAGACCCAGTACTTC
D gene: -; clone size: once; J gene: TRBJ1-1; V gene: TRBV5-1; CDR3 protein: CASSLEGRDVAEAFF; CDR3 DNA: TGCGCCAGCAGCTTGGAGGGGAGGGACGTAGCTGAAGCTTTCTTT
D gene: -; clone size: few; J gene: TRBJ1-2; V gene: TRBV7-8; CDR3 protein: CASSEGQYYGYTF; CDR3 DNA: TGTGCCAGCAGCGAGGGACAATACTATGGCTACACCTTC
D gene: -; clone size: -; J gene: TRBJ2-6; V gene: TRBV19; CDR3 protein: CASSIGGFGTYSGANVLTF; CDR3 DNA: TGTGCCAGTAGTATAGGGGGCTTTGGCACTTACTCTGGGGCCAACGTCCTGACTTTC
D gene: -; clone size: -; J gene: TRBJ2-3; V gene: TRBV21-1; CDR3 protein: CASSAPGLAGPGTQYF; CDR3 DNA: TGTGCCAGCAGCGCCCCGGGACTAGCGGGCCCCGGTACGCAGTATTTT
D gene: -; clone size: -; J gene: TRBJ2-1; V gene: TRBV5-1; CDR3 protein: CASSLDRPTYNEQFF; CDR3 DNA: TGCGCCAGCAGCTTGGACAGGCCTACCTACAATGAGCAGTTCTTC
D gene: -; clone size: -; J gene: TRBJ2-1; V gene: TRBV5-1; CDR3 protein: CASSLGTLYNEQFF; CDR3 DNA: TGCGCCAGCAGCTTGGGGACTCTGTACAATGAGCAGTTCTTC
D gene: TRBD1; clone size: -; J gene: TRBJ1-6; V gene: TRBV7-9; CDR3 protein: CASSRQGTAPLHF; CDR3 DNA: TGTGCCAGCAGCCGACAGGGAACCGCACCCCTCCACTTT
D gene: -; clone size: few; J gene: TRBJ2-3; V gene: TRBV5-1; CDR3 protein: CASSPRVFSDTQYF; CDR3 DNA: TGCGCCAGCAGCCCCCGGGTTTTCTCAGATACGCAGTATTTT
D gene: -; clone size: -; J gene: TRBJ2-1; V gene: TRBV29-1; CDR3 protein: CSVHGGTGRSYNEQFF; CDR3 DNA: TGCAGCGTCCACGGGGGGACAGGCCGCTCCTACAATGAGCAGTTCTTC
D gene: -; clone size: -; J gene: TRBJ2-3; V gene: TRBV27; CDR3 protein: CASSFGESTDTQYF; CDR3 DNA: TGTGCCAGCAGTTTCGGGGAAAGCACAGATACGCAGTATTTT
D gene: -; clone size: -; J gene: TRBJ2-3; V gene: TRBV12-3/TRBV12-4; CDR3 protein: CASSRRLVAQYF; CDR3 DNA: TGTGCCAGCAGCCGGAGACTAGTTGCGCAGTATTTT
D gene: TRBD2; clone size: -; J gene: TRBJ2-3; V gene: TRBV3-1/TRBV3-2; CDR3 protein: CASSQDGPGAGAFTDTQYF; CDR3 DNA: TGTGCCAGCAGCCAAGACGGCCCGGGAGCGGGGGCATTCACAGATACGCAGTATTTT
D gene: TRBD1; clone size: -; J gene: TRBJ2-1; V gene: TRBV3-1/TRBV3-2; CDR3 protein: CASSPRDRIFWNEQFF; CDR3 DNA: TGTGCCAGCAGCCCCCGGGACAGGATTTTCTGGAATGAGCAGTTCTTC
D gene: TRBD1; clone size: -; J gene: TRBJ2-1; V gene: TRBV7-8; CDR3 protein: CASSPDRPEAHEQFF; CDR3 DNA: TGTGCCAGCAGCCCGGACAGGCCAGAGGCACATGAGCAGTTCTTC
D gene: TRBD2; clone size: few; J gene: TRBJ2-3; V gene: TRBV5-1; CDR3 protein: CASSLSSGGLYTDTQYF; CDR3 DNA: TGCGCCAGCAGCCTTTCTAGCGGGGGGCTCTACACAGATACGCAGTATTTT
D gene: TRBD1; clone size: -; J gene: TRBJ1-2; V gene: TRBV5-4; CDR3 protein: CASSSGTDFFYGYTF; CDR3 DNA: TGTGCCAGCAGCTCCGGGACAGATTTTTTCTATGGCTACACCTTC
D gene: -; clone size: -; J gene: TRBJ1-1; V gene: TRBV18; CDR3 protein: CASSPGVGYTEAFF; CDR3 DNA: TGTGCCAGCTCCCCGGGGGTCGGGTACACTGAAGCTTTCTTT
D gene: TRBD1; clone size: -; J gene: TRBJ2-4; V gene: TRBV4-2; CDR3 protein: CASSHTGGAKNIQYF; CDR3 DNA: TGTGCCAGCAGTCACACAGGGGGAGCCAAAAACATTCAGTACTTC
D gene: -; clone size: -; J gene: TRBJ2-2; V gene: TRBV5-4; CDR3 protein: CALAGAGELFF; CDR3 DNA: TGTGCTCTAGCAGGGGCCGGGGAGCTGTTTTTT
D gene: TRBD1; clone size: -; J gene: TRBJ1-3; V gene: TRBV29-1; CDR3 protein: CSVVAGGSGNTIYF; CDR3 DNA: TGCAGCGTTGTCGCAGGGGGCTCTGGAAACACCATATATTTT
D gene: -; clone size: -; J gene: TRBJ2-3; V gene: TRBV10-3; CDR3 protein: CAISDSSGTQYF; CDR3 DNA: TGTGCCATCAGTGATTCCAGCGGTACGCAGTATTTT
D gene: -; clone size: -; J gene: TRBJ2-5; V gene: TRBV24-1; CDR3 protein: CATSDPLAFEETQYF; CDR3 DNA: TGTGCCACCAGTGACCCCCTAGCTTTCGAAGAGACCCAGTACTTC
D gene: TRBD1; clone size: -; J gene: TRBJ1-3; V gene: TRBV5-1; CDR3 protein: CASSLNVQGAPGNTIYF; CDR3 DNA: TGCGCCAGCAGCCTAAACGTACAGGGGGCGCCTGGAAACACCATATATTTT
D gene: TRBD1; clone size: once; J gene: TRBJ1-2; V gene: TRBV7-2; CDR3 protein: CASSLAGTGRAYGYTF; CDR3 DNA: TGTGCCAGCAGCTTAGCCGGGACAGGGCGGGCATATGGCTACACCTTC
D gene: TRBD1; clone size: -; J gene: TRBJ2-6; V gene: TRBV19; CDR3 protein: CASSGQGTYSGANVLTF; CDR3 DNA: TGTGCCAGTAGCGGACAGGGAACCTACTCTGGGGCCAACGTCCTGACTTTC
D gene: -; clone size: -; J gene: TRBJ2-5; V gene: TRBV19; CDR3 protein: CASSITGLRETQYF; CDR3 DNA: TGTGCCAGTAGTATAACCGGACTACGCGAGACCCAGTACTTC
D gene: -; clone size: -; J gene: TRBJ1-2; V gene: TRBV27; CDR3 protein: CASSLGPQRGYTF; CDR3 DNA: TGTGCCAGCAGTTTAGGGCCCCAACGGGGCTACACCTTC
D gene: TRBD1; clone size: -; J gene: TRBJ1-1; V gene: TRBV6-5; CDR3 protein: CASSQGQGNTEAFF; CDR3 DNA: TGTGCCAGCAGTCAGGGACAGGGAAATACTGAAGCTTTCTTT
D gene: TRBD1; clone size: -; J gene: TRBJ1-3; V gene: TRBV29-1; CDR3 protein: CSVEETGVFSGNTIYF; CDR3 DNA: TGCAGCGTTGAAGAGACAGGGGTCTTCTCTGGAAACACCATATATTTT
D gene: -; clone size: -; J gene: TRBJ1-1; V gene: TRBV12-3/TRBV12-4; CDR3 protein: CASSSMNTEAFF; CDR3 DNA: TGTGCCAGCAGTTCTATGAACACTGAAGCTTTCTTT
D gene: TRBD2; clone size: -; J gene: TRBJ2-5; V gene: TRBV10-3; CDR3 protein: CATLAGGHETQYF; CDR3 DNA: TGTGCCACCCTAGCGGGGGGGCACGAGACCCAGTACTTC
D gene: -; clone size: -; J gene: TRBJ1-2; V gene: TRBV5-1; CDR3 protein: CASRGATNYGYTF; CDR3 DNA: TGCGCCAGCAGGGGAGCGACTAACTATGGCTACACCTTC
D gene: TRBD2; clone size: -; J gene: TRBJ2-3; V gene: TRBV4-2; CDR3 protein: CASSQEAIAGTPTDTQYF; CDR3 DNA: TGTGCCAGCAGCCAAGAGGCAATAGCGGGGACACCCACAGATACGCAGTATTTT